The rows below give T cell receptor beta chains drawn from one sample of a study of T cells after yellow fever vaccination. MiXCR, run by TCRdb on the 5' RACE reads, gives a single entry per CDR3 protein. This table has about 340,000 distinct CDR3 sequences, 3% to 4.5% appearing once. Material: PBMCs, obtained 5 days after the yellow fever booster vaccination. The receptors were gathered from a man aged 18 to 29 who received the YFV17D yellow fever vaccine. The CDR3 runs from the conserved cysteine through the conserved F or W. The order of the fields is D gene, clone size, V gene, J gene, CDR3 DNA, CDR3 protein. D genes are given only for firm matches. Part of the rows lack a size; the others show once, few, many or a class for expanded clones.

D: -; size: few; V: TRBV5-1; J: TRBJ2-7; DNA: TGCGCCAGCAGCTTGGACAGCCTTGGCGAGCAGTACTTC; CDR3: CASSLDSLGEQYF
D: -; size: few; V: TRBV12-3/TRBV12-4; J: TRBJ1-2; DNA: TGTGCCAGCAGTTACGCCGGGGACTATGGCTACACCTTC; CDR3: CASSYAGDYGYTF
D: -; size: few; V: TRBV5-1; J: TRBJ1-4; DNA: TGCGCCAGCAAATCTAGTCTGGGGTGGAGTGAAAAACTGTTTTTT; CDR3: CASKSSLGWSEKLFF
D: -; size: -; V: TRBV5-1; J: TRBJ1-2; DNA: TGCGCCAGCAGCTTGGGGACAGCCGTCCGCTATGGCTACACCTTC; CDR3: CASSLGTAVRYGYTF
D: -; size: -; V: TRBV12-3/TRBV12-4; J: TRBJ2-5; DNA: TGTGCCAGCAGTCCTGTGCTCGGAGTCGAGACCCAGTACTTC; CDR3: CASSPVLGVETQYF
D: -; size: -; V: TRBV5-1; J: TRBJ2-1; DNA: TGCGCCAGCAGCTTGGAGTGGACAGTAAGCTACAATGAGCAGTTCTTC; CDR3: CASSLEWTVSYNEQFF
D: -; size: few; V: TRBV7-2; J: TRBJ2-7; DNA: TGTGCCAGCAGCTTAGAACTTCCCCTCTCGTACTTC; CDR3: CASSLELPLSYF
D: TRBD1; size: many; V: TRBV28; J: TRBJ2-1; DNA: TGTGCCAGCAGTTTCAGGACAGGGGGCTACAATGAGCAGTTCTTC; CDR3: CASSFRTGGYNEQFF
D: -; size: -; V: TRBV18; J: TRBJ2-2; DNA: TGTGCCAGCTCACCACTTTCAGACGAGAACACCGGGGAGCTGTTTTTT; CDR3: CASSPLSDENTGELFF
D: -; size: few; V: TRBV11-3; J: TRBJ2-1; DNA: TGTGCCAGCAGCCAAACCGGGACTCCCGAATACAATGAGCAGTTCTTC; CDR3: CASSQTGTPEYNEQFF
D: -; size: -; V: TRBV20-1; J: TRBJ2-7; DNA: TGCAGTGCTAGAGATGGGCGGGGATCGCAGCAGTACTTC; CDR3: CSARDGRGSQQYF
D: -; size: -; V: TRBV21-1; J: TRBJ1-1; DNA: TGTGCCAGCAGCAAAGCCCTTATGGACACTGAAGCTTTCTTT; CDR3: CASSKALMDTEAFF
D: -; size: -; V: TRBV6-1; J: TRBJ2-3; DNA: TGTGCCACCCGGAGGGGGGGCCGGGCAGATACGCAGTATTTT; CDR3: CATRRGGRADTQYF
D: TRBD1; size: -; V: TRBV19; J: TRBJ2-7; DNA: TGTGCCAGTACCCGGACAGGGGCCAGCTCCTACGAGCAGTACTTC; CDR3: CASTRTGASSYEQYF
D: -; size: many; V: TRBV12-3/TRBV12-4; J: TRBJ1-5; DNA: TGTGCCAGCAGTTTAGGCGAGGGTCAGCCCCAGCATTTT; CDR3: CASSLGEGQPQHF
D: TRBD1; size: many; V: TRBV5-1; J: TRBJ1-4; DNA: TGCGCCAGCAGCCAAAACAGGGGAATGGATGAAAAACTGTTTTTT; CDR3: CASSQNRGMDEKLFF
D: -; size: few; V: TRBV20-1; J: TRBJ2-5; DNA: TGCAGTGCTAACTCCCCTGAAGGGACCCAGTACTTC; CDR3: CSANSPEGTQYF
D: -; size: many; V: TRBV5-1; J: TRBJ2-1; DNA: TGCGCCAGCAGCTTGGCCGCTACCAGCAATGAGCAGTTCTTC; CDR3: CASSLAATSNEQFF
D: -; size: few; V: TRBV3-1; J: TRBJ2-7; DNA: TGTGCCAGCAGCCAAACCCTTTCAACCGTCTACGAGCAGTACTTC; CDR3: CASSQTLSTVYEQYF
D: -; size: many; V: TRBV29-1; J: TRBJ2-7; DNA: TGCAGCGTTGATCTCGGCCAGGGGGGAACCTACGAGCAGTACTTC; CDR3: CSVDLGQGGTYEQYF
D: -; size: -; V: TRBV6-4; J: TRBJ2-3; DNA: TGTGCCAGCAGTGAGATAGCTTTCACAGATACGCAGTATTTT; CDR3: CASSEIAFTDTQYF
D: TRBD2; size: -; V: TRBV20-1; J: TRBJ2-3; DNA: TGCAGTGCTAGAGCCCTAGCGGGGTTTAGCACAGATACGCAGTATTTT; CDR3: CSARALAGFSTDTQYF
D: -; size: -; V: TRBV7-9; J: TRBJ1-2; DNA: TGTGCCAGCAGCCCCCAGGGAGGCCCCTATGGCTACACCTTC; CDR3: CASSPQGGPYGYTF
D: -; size: few; V: TRBV5-1; J: TRBJ1-2; DNA: TGCGCCAGCAGCTTGGCGGACACCGGTTATGGCTACACCTTC; CDR3: CASSLADTGYGYTF
D: TRBD1; size: -; V: TRBV6-5; J: TRBJ2-1; DNA: TGTGCCAGCAGTTACAGGGGACAGGGCTGGGATGAGCAGTTCTTC; CDR3: CASSYRGQGWDEQFF
D: -; size: -; V: TRBV7-8; J: TRBJ2-2; DNA: TGTGCCAGCAGCTTTAGAGGGCACGGGGAGCTGTTTTTT; CDR3: CASSFRGHGELFF
D: TRBD2; size: many; V: TRBV3-1; J: TRBJ2-3; DNA: TGTGCCAGCAGCCAGGGGGGGGTGGACTCAGATACGCAGTATTTT; CDR3: CASSQGGVDSDTQYF
D: -; size: -; V: TRBV7-2; J: TRBJ2-3; DNA: TGTGCCAGCAACAGGGATGACACAGATACGCAGTATTTT; CDR3: CASNRDDTDTQYF
D: TRBD1; size: few; V: TRBV29-1; J: TRBJ2-1; DNA: TGCAGCGTTTTGGACAGGGCCACCTCCTACAATGAGCAGTTCTTC; CDR3: CSVLDRATSYNEQFF
D: -; size: many; V: TRBV12-3/TRBV12-4; J: TRBJ1-2; DNA: TGTGCCAGCATCATTTACGGGGGCTATGGCTACACCTTC; CDR3: CASIIYGGYGYTF
D: TRBD1; size: -; V: TRBV19; J: TRBJ1-2; DNA: TGTGCCAGTAGTCTGGGACAGGGGGCGACCTATGGCTACACCTTC; CDR3: CASSLGQGATYGYTF
D: -; size: many; V: TRBV6-4; J: TRBJ2-3; DNA: TGTGCCAGCAGTGACTCGATCGGGGGGCCGGATACGCAGTATTTT; CDR3: CASSDSIGGPDTQYF
D: TRBD2; size: many; V: TRBV7-3; J: TRBJ2-1; DNA: TGTGCCAGCAGCTTCATAGCGGGGGGCCACAATGAGCAGTTCTTC; CDR3: CASSFIAGGHNEQFF
D: -; size: few; V: TRBV20-1; J: TRBJ1-1; DNA: TGCAGTGCTTGGCAGGGGAACACTGAAGCTTTCTTT; CDR3: CSAWQGNTEAFF
D: -; size: many; V: TRBV24-1; J: TRBJ2-2; DNA: TGTGCCACCAGTGACCCTCGACGGGGGACCCACGGGGAGCTGTTTTTT; CDR3: CATSDPRRGTHGELFF
D: -; size: few; V: TRBV4-1; J: TRBJ2-7; DNA: TGCGCCAGCAGCCAAGAAACGGCAGTTGGTACCTACGAGCAGTACTTC; CDR3: CASSQETAVGTYEQYF
D: -; size: -; V: TRBV5-5; J: TRBJ2-1; DNA: TGTGCCAGCAGCTTGGGTCCTGCCACCTACAATGAGCAGTTCTTC; CDR3: CASSLGPATYNEQFF
D: TRBD1; size: -; V: TRBV18; J: TRBJ2-1; DNA: TGTGCCAGCTCCCAACGAGGGGGCGATGAGCAGTTCTTC; CDR3: CASSQRGGDEQFF
D: -; size: few; V: TRBV20-1; J: TRBJ1-1; DNA: TGCAGTGCTAAACGGGTTCGGAACACTGAAGCTTTCTTT; CDR3: CSAKRVRNTEAFF
D: -; size: -; V: TRBV5-1; J: TRBJ2-3; DNA: TGCGCCAGCAGCCGGGAATACGCTAGCACAGATACGCAGTATTTT; CDR3: CASSREYASTDTQYF
D: TRBD1; size: many; V: TRBV5-1; J: TRBJ2-7; DNA: TGCGCCAGCAGCTCCAACCGGGACAGGGGCCCCTACGAGCAGTACTTC; CDR3: CASSSNRDRGPYEQYF
D: -; size: many; V: TRBV5-6; J: TRBJ2-2; DNA: TGTGCCAGCAGCTCCGGACTGACTAACACCGGGGAGCTGTTTTTT; CDR3: CASSSGLTNTGELFF
D: -; size: many; V: TRBV18; J: TRBJ1-1; DNA: TGTGCCAGCTCACCATGGGCGCGGAACACTGAAGCTTTCTTT; CDR3: CASSPWARNTEAFF
D: -; size: few; V: TRBV27; J: TRBJ1-2; DNA: TGTGCCAGCGGAATATCCGGGACTCCCTTTGGCTACACCTTC; CDR3: CASGISGTPFGYTF
D: -; size: few; V: TRBV6-2/TRBV6-3; J: TRBJ2-3; DNA: TGTGCCAGCAGTTACAGTCGGGCAGATACGCAGTATTTT; CDR3: CASSYSRADTQYF
D: -; size: many; V: TRBV12-3/TRBV12-4; J: TRBJ2-3; DNA: TGTGCCAGCAGTTTATGGGGAGCAGATACGCAGTATTTT; CDR3: CASSLWGADTQYF
D: TRBD2; size: many; V: TRBV20-1; J: TRBJ2-1; DNA: TGCAGTGCTAGGGAGGCTAGCGGGGGGCGGTATGAGCAGTTCTTC; CDR3: CSAREASGGRYEQFF
D: TRBD2; size: -; V: TRBV29-1; J: TRBJ2-5; DNA: TGCAGCGTTGAGCTTTGGCTAGCGGGGGGCACATACCAAGAGACCCAGTACTTC; CDR3: CSVELWLAGGTYQETQYF
D: -; size: few; V: TRBV20-1; J: TRBJ1-2; DNA: TGCAGTGCTCCCGGGGGCGGGGTGAACTATGGCTACACCTTC; CDR3: CSAPGGGVNYGYTF
D: -; size: many; V: TRBV7-9; J: TRBJ1-4; DNA: TGTGCCAGCTGCCGGGGTACTAATGAAAAACTGTTTTTT; CDR3: CASCRGTNEKLFF
D: TRBD1; size: -; V: TRBV4-3; J: TRBJ1-6; DNA: TGCGCCAGCTGCCCCGGGACAGGGGGCGCGTTGAGTTCACCCCTCCACTTT; CDR3: CASCPGTGGALSSPLHF
D: -; size: -; V: TRBV12-3/TRBV12-4; J: TRBJ2-5; DNA: TGTGCCAGCAGCCACCCAGGGCAGGGTGGTGAGACCCAGTACTTC; CDR3: CASSHPGQGGETQYF
D: -; size: many; V: TRBV6-2/TRBV6-3; J: TRBJ1-5; DNA: TGTGCCAGCAGTCACTTGGACAGAAATCAGCCCCAGCATTTT; CDR3: CASSHLDRNQPQHF